Below are 9 T cell receptor beta chains sequenced from a single sample in a study of control samples from healthy donors and cancer patients. Method: immunoSEQ multiplex PCR; TCRdb's copy keeps in-frame clones and lacks some. The sample shows about 30,000 clones, around 91% of them seen only once. The sample was PBMCs. These receptors were obtained from a man aged 45-65 years with lung cancer.

The chain uses TRBV5-4 and TRBJ2-2; no reliable D call. Per the germline V gene, CDR1 is SGHNT and CDR2 is YYREEE (reference sequence). The CDR3 runs to 14 residues. Trimming removed 4 bases at V and 4 bases at J, with 11 bases between. CDR3 amino acids: CASSLPRVTGELFF. Written as DNA, the CDR3 is TGTGCCAGCAGCCTCCCCAGAGTCACCGGGGAGCTGTTTTTT.

Written as DNA, the CDR3 is TGCGCCAGCAGCCCCGGGAGCGGGGGCAATCAGCCCCAGCATTTT. It encodes CASSPGSGGNQPQHF. This chain uses TRBV5-1 with TRBJ1-5, with D hard to call. Germline V lookup: CDR1 SGHRS, CDR2 YFSETQ. The CDR3 extends over 15 amino acids. V gave up 4 bases and J gave up 2 bases, with 13 bases separating them.

CDR3: CASSLTDYGYTF. CDR3 DNA sequence: TGTGCCAGCAGCTTGACGGACTATGGCTACACCTTC. This chain connects TRBV5-5 to TRBJ1-2; D remains ambiguous. CDR1 and CDR2 from the germline V gene are SGHKS and YYEKEE (reference sequence). This CDR3 spans 12 amino acids. V lost 1 base, J lost 3 bases, and 4 bases lay in between.

The chain joins TRBV7-2 to TRBJ1-5, with 8 bases aligning to TRBD1. V lost 5 bases and J lost 6; bases outside the gene matches: 3. This CDR3 comprises 13 residues. Germline values: CDR1 SGHTA, CDR2 FQGNSA. CDR3 bases: TGTGCCAGCAGCCCGACAGGGGCTCAGCCCCAGCATTTT. Protein sequence: CASSPTGAQPQHF.

The chain recombines TRBV7-2 with TRBJ2-3, with 14 bases fitting TRBD2. This CDR3 has 16 residues. Germline V gene data show CDR1 as SGHTA and CDR2 as FQGNSA. V lost 3 bases and J lost 5; bases outside the gene matches: 4. DNA of the CDR3: TGTGCCAGCAGCTTCGGACTAGCGGGGGGCAGAGATACGCAGTATTTT. This gives the protein CASSFGLAGGRDTQYF.

The CDR3 sequence: CASSLLGQGAYNEQFF. The CDR3 coding sequence is TGTGCCAGCAGCTTATTAGGACAGGGGGCGTACAATGAGCAGTTCTTC. This chain joins TRBV7-2 and TRBJ2-1; 11 positions agree with TRBD1. CDR3 length: 16 residues. Germline CDR1 is SGHTA and CDR2 is FQGNSA. The J segment lost 4 bases and the V segment lost 2 bases, leaving 4 bases of the junction unmatched.

V gene TRBV6-5 combines with J gene TRBJ2-7; TRBD1 or TRBD2 may be the D gene (6 bases each). Between the trimmed V and J ends, which lost 7 bases and 3 bases, there was a span of 13 bases. Looked up from germline, CDR1 is MNHEY and CDR2 is SVGAGI. The CDR3 length is 13 residues. The CDR3 DNA sequence: TGTGCCAGCAAGGGGGGTTCGTTCTACGAGCAGTACTTC. Translating it yields CASKGGSFYEQYF.

J is TRBJ1-6 and V is TRBV7-9; D remains ambiguous. The V gene's germline CDR1 is SEHNR and CDR2 FQNEAQ (reference sequence). Between the trimmed V and J ends, which lost 6 bases and 8 bases, there was a span of 11 bases. CDR3 length equals 13 residues. The CDR3 DNA reads TGTGCCAGCAGTGCAGGCGCGGATTCACCCCTCCACTTT. Its protein is CASSAGADSPLHF.

The chain uses TRBV19 and TRBJ2-3, with D perhaps assigned TRBD1 or TRBD2 (5 bases each). This CDR3 has 14 residues. Germline V lookup: CDR1 LNHDA, CDR2 SQIVND (reference sequence). CDR3 sequence: CATKSGPSTDTQYF. CDR3 nucleotide sequence: TGTGCTACAAAGTCGGGGCCGAGCACAGATACGCAGTATTTT.